This is a list of T cell receptor beta chains from one sample in a study of cytomegalovirus exposure and HLA in healthy donors. This table comes from immunoSEQ multiplex PCR, and its TCRdb copy is limited to in-frame clones, with some not included. The sample includes some 140,000 clones, just under 80% seen only once; the top ten take approximately 0.99%. Sample: PBMCs. Source of these receptors: a male donor in good health and CMV-seronegative. CDR3s include the opening cysteine and the closing phenylalanine or tryptophan. D genes are given only for firm matches. Only part of the rows carry a size: once, few, many, or a class if the clone is expanded.

-,TRBV7-8,TRBJ1-2,-,CASSFGGGAAGYTF,TGTGCCAGCAGCTTCGGTGGGGGCGCGGCCGGCTACACCTTC
TRBD2,TRBV6-4,TRBJ2-3,-,CASSEAGGTDTQYF,TGTGCCAGCAGTGAAGCGGGGGGCACAGATACGCAGTATTTT
-,TRBV28,TRBJ1-4,-,CASSLRALNEKLFF,TGTGCCAGCAGTTTAAGAGCCTTAAATGAAAAACTGTTTTTT
TRBD2,TRBV30,TRBJ2-1,once,CAWSAILAGGQFF,TGTGCCTGGAGTGCCATCCTAGCGGGGGGGCAGTTCTTC
-,TRBV27,TRBJ1-5,once,CASSLSSGRDQPQHF,TGTGCCAGCAGTTTATCCTCGGGTCGGGATCAGCCCCAGCATTTT
-,TRBV5-3,TRBJ1-5,-,CAKSSQRGGVSNQPQHF,TGTGCCAAAAGCTCTCAGCGGGGGGGTGTTAGCAATCAGCCCCAGCATTTT
-,TRBV20-1,TRBJ2-4,-,CSARVGKEQHF,TGCAGTGCTAGAGTTGGTAAGGAACAGCACTTC
-,TRBV19,TRBJ1-3,-,CAAGSGNTIYF,TGTGCCGCCGGCTCTGGAAACACCATATATTTT
-,TRBV27,TRBJ2-1,-,CASSLPDREQFF,TGTGCCAGCAGTTTGCCTGACAGGGAGCAGTTCTTC
-,TRBV9,TRBJ2-6,once,CASRAGSGANVLTF,TGTGCCAGCAGAGCGGGCTCTGGGGCCAACGTCCTGACTTTC
TRBD1,TRBV9,TRBJ1-2,-,CASSGTGGYGYTF,TGTGCCAGCAGCGGGACAGGGGGCTATGGCTACACCTTC
TRBD1,TRBV5-8,TRBJ1-4,once,CASSLAGQGRNEKLFF,TGTGCCAGCAGCTTGGCGGGACAGGGTAGGAATGAAAAACTGTTTTTT
-,TRBV29-1,TRBJ1-5,-,CSVESQGGQPQHF,TGCAGCGTTGAAAGTCAGGGCGGTCAGCCCCAGCATTTT
TRBD2,TRBV9,TRBJ2-2,-,CASSVGGGSNTGELFF,TGTGCCAGCAGCGTAGGGGGAGGGTCGAACACCGGGGAGCTGTTTTTT
-,TRBV6-4,TRBJ1-4,few,CASSDSKGEDEKLFF,TGTGCCAGCAGTGACTCGAAGGGAGAGGATGAAAAACTGTTTTTT
-,TRBV27,TRBJ1-4,-,CASSRTEDEKLFF,TGTGCCAGCAGCCGGACAGAGGATGAAAAACTGTTTTTT
TRBD1,TRBV11-3,TRBJ2-3,-,CASSLVGQSTDTQYF,TGTGCCAGCAGCTTGGTGGGACAGTCCACAGATACGCAGTATTTT
-,TRBV7-9,TRBJ1-1,few,CSSSLGLGEAFF,TGTTCCAGCAGCTTAGGTCTCGGTGAAGCTTTCTTT
-,TRBV7-8,TRBJ2-1,-,CASSLSDNEQFF,TGTGCCAGCAGCTTAAGCGACAATGAGCAGTTCTTC
-,TRBV4-3,TRBJ2-7,-,CASSQERGWEAEQYF,TGCGCCAGCAGCCAAGAAAGAGGCTGGGAGGCCGAGCAGTACTTC
-,TRBV29-1,TRBJ1-5,-,CSVGSGVNQPQHF,TGCAGCGTCGGTTCAGGGGTCAATCAGCCCCAGCATTTT
TRBD1,TRBV4-1,TRBJ1-6,few,CASSHANRGSPLHF,TGCGCCAGCAGCCATGCTAACAGGGGGTCACCCCTCCACTTT
-,TRBV4-1,TRBJ2-1,-,CASSQDNRVQLSYNEQFF,TGCGCCAGCAGCCAAGATAACAGGGTCCAACTTTCCTACAATGAGCAGTTCTTC
-,TRBV4-3,TRBJ1-1,-,CASSQGGTGTEAFF,TGCGCCAGCAGCCAAGGGGGTACGGGGACTGAAGCTTTCTTT
-,TRBV5-8,TRBJ2-1,-,CASSLRGGTYNEQFF,TGTGCCAGCAGCTTGCGAGGCGGCACCTACAATGAGCAGTTCTTC
-,TRBV5-4,TRBJ1-1,-,CASSSDSMNTEAFF,TGTGCCAGCAGCTCGGACAGTATGAACACTGAAGCTTTCTTT
-,TRBV2,TRBJ1-3,-,CASELFQGSGNTIYF,TGTGCCAGCGAACTATTCCAGGGAAGTGGAAACACCATATATTTT
TRBD1,TRBV30,TRBJ2-7,-,CAWSVNRGRTEQYF,TGTGCCTGGAGTGTAAACAGGGGGCGAACCGAGCAGTACTTC
-,TRBV29-1,TRBJ1-5,once,CSVSPGGNQPQHF,TGCAGCGTTAGCCCAGGGGGCAATCAGCCCCAGCATTTT
-,TRBV5-1,TRBJ2-7,-,CASSLGGGYEQYF,TGCGCCAGCAGCTTGGGTGGCGGGTACGAGCAGTACTTC
-,TRBV19,TRBJ1-1,-,CASGTGLNTEAFF,TGTGCCAGTGGAACAGGGCTGAACACTGAAGCTTTCTTT
-,TRBV30,TRBJ1-5,once,CAWSFQFDSNQPQHF,TGTGCCTGGAGCTTCCAGTTCGATAGCAATCAGCCCCAGCATTTT
-,TRBV5-1,TRBJ1-5,-,CASSLTGPQEPQHF,TGCGCCAGCAGCTTGACAGGCCCGCAGGAGCCCCAGCATTTT
TRBD1,TRBV30,TRBJ2-7,-,CAWSLGQGAAYEQYF,TGTGCCTGGAGTTTAGGGCAGGGGGCGGCCTACGAGCAGTACTTC
-,TRBV14,TRBJ2-7,-,CASSQGRGWGPPSSYEQYF,TGTGCCAGCAGCCAAGGGAGAGGTTGGGGCCCTCCGAGCTCCTACGAGCAGTACTTC
-,TRBV19,TRBJ2-2,once,CASILRSGGGELFF,TGTGCCAGTATCTTAAGATCGGGTGGCGGGGAGCTGTTTTTT
-,TRBV12-5,TRBJ2-3,-,CASGLGSVRGADTQYF,TGTGCTAGTGGTTTGGGGTCCGTTCGAGGCGCAGATACGCAGTATTTT
-,TRBV9,TRBJ2-2,-,CASSVGTGPGGELFF,TGTGCCAGCAGCGTAGGGACGGGTCCGGGAGGGGAGCTGTTTTTT
-,TRBV2,TRBJ1-3,-,CASSVQGVRSGNTIYF,TGTGCCAGCAGTGTCCAAGGGGTCCGCTCTGGAAACACCATATATTTT
-,TRBV10-2,TRBJ1-2,-,CASSEPVSYGYTF,TGCGCCAGCAGTGAGCCCGTGAGCTATGGCTACACCTTC
-,TRBV4-1,TRBJ2-7,once,CASSGKIGAGSYEQYF,TGCGCCAGCAGCGGCAAGATAGGGGCCGGGAGCTACGAGCAGTACTTC
-,TRBV2,TRBJ1-2,-,CASLAGANYGYTF,TGTGCCAGCTTGGCAGGGGCTAACTATGGCTACACCTTC
TRBD1,TRBV5-6,TRBJ1-2,once,CASSSSGTGAGYTF,TGTGCCAGCAGCTCTTCCGGGACAGGTGCTGGCTACACCTTC
-,TRBV6-6,TRBJ1-2,-,CASPRSPNYGYTF,TGTGCCAGTCCCCGCAGTCCTAACTATGGCTACACCTTC